This T cell receptor beta chain was documented in a study of cytomegalovirus exposure and HLA in healthy donors. Notes on the study in general: Most TCR sequences proved rare, with some public TCRs found in many donors.

The PCR had 60 Vbeta and 13 Jbeta primers. Profiled with immunoSEQ multiplex PCR; TCRdb holds only in-frame clones, not every one. The table shows about 82,000 clones, with less than 80% occurring only once. V lost 1 base to trimming and J lost 5 bases; unmatched junction nucleotides: 2. Germline V CDR1 and CDR2: SQVTM, ANQGSEA. The CDR3 covers 13 residues. Comments on this clone: Antigen specificity is unknown.

This clonotype originated in a human donor in good health. The chain couples TRBV29-1 to TRBJ2-1, with TRBD2 matching over 7 bases. The sequenced sample was PBMCs. The CDR3 DNA is TGCAGCGTTGAAGGACTAGCCCACAATGAGCAGTTCTTC. Translation gives CSVEGLAHNEQFF.